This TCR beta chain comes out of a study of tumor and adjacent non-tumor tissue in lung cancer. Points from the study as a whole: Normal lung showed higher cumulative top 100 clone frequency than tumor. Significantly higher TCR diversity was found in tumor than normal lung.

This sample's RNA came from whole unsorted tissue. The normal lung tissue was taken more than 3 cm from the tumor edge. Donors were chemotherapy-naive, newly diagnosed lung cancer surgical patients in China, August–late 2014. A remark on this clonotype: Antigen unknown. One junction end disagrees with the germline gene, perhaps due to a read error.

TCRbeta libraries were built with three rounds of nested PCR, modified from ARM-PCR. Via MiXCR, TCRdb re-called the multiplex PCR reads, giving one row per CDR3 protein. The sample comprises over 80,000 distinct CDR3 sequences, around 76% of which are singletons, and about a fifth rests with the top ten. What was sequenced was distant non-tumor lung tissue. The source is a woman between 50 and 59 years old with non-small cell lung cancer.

CDR3: CASSQAIYSNQSQHF. The CDR3, as DNA: TGCGCAAGCAGCCAAGCGATTTATAGCAATCAGTCCCAGCATTTT. The chain combines TRBV4-1 with TRBJ1-5, with D uncertain. In germline, CDR1 is MGHRA, CDR2 YSYEKL. The CDR3 has 15 amino acids.